This T cell receptor (beta chain) was captured by sequencing in a study of blood T cell repertoires in COVID-19. Study overall: Both acute and convalescent COVID-19 samples were obtained from the United States, Italy and Spain.

This CDR3 region has 13 residues. In germline, CDR1 is LGHDT, CDR2 YNNKEL (reference sequence). This clone was found once. Ages ranged from 18 to 89 years, with residence in around 24 US areas. In the study's own analysis: Amplification from reference gene primers served as the basis for estimated nucleated cell counts. Assay used: immunoSEQ multiplex PCR; TCRdb lists only in-frame clones, some missing. That table supplies the V and J calls and clone size; D and trimming were determined from the DNA. Here the sample spans about 380,000 clones, less than 90% being singletons. V is TRBV3-1 (or the pseudogene TRBV3-2) and J is TRBJ2-2; D is undetermined. The sequencing input was PBMCs or T cells enriched from blood (not recorded which). This receptor was identified in a woman aged 25 to 39 who had recovered from COVID-19. CDR3 region: CAYGGLYTGELFF. In DNA form, the CDR3 reads TGTGCTTACGGCGGCCTTTACACCGGGGAGCTGTTTTTT.